The 12 T cell receptor beta chains listed next were all sequenced from one sample in a study of blood T cell repertoires in COVID-19. TCRdb keeps only in-frame clones here, not all; method: immunoSEQ multiplex PCR. The data hold roughly 100,000 clones, with 65% to 90% observed a single time. The sequenced material came from peripheral blood. The source is a man aged 50 to 59 with acute or convalescent COVID-19.

The V gene is TRBV5-4, the J gene TRBJ1-1, with no clear D. Per germline, CDR1 SGHNT and CDR2 YYREEE (reference sequence). The CDR3 loop spans 17 amino acids. With 6 bases removed from V and 3 bases from J, the gap between germline ends came to 24 bases. CDR3 in DNA: TGTGCCAGCAACATTGTGGGCCTTGTTGACACCTACACTGAAGCTTTCTTT. The encoded protein is CASNIVGLVDTYTEAFF.

The gene calls are TRBV5-1 and TRBJ2-5; 9 nucleotides match TRBD1. This CDR3 has 15 amino acids. Trimming took 4 bases from V and 1 from J; bases not matched to a gene: 5. The germline V gene has CDR1 SGHRS and CDR2 YFSETQ. CDR3 DNA: TGCGCCAGCAGCCTGACGGGACAGGGCCAAGAGACCCAGTACTTC. This codes for CASSLTGQGQETQYF.

This chain joins TRBV19 and TRBJ2-1, with D hard to call. CDR1 and CDR2 (germline): LNHDA, SQIVND (reference sequence). V was pared by 5 bases and J by 6 bases, with 17 bases between. The CDR3 runs 15 residues. Here the CDR3 reads CASSPRHGRVNEQFF. CDR3 nucleotide sequence: TGTGCCAGTAGTCCACGCCACGGTCGGGTCAATGAGCAGTTCTTC.

V and J are TRBV4-2 and TRBJ1-2; D gene unclear. This CDR3 region has 12 residues. Trimming stripped 4 bases from V and 5 bases from J, with 8 bases between. Looked up from germline, CDR1 is LGHNA and CDR2 is YNFKEQ. CDR3 amino acids: CASSRQEYGYTF. CDR3 DNA sequence: TGTGCCAGCAGCCGTCAGGAATATGGCTACACCTTC.

The chain employs TRBV27 and TRBJ2-1, with D tentatively TRBD2 (5 bases). In germline, CDR1 is MNHEY, CDR2 SMNVEV (reference sequence). This CDR3 region has 13 residues. The V end was cut by 3 bases, the J end by 7 bases, with 10 bases between. The CDR3 DNA reads as TGTGCCAGCAGTTTGAGAGGGCTTAATGAGCAGTTCTTC. Protein product: CASSLRGLNEQFF.

V is TRBV10-3 and J is TRBJ2-7; the D gene is possibly TRBD1 (6 bases). The CDR3 contains 15 residues. Looked up from germline, CDR1 is ENHRY and CDR2 is SYGVKD. Trimming stripped 0 bases from V and 2 bases from J, with 11 bases between. The CDR3 coding sequence is TGTGCCATCAGTGAGTCGCGACAGGCCCCCTACGAGCAGTACTTC. Protein sequence: CAISESRQAPYEQYF.

This chain joins TRBV3-1 (or the pseudogene TRBV3-2) and TRBJ2-7; TRBD1 matches 7 bases. In germline, CDR1 is LGHDT, CDR2 YNNKEL (reference sequence). The CDR3 covers 11 residues. V lost 6 bases to trimming and J lost 5 bases; unmatched junction nucleotides: 1. CDR3 protein: CASRQGNEQYF. CDR3 sequence (DNA): TGTGCCAGCAGACAGGGGAACGAGCAGTACTTC.

V usage is TRBV9 and J usage is TRBJ2-7, with D perhaps matching TRBD1 (5 bases). This CDR3 is built from 15 residues. The germline V and J ends were trimmed by 0 bases and 0 bases, with 10 bases remaining between them. CDR1 and CDR2 from the germline V gene are SGDLS and YYNGEE. The chain's CDR3 is CASSVGQRTSYEQYF. Written as DNA, the CDR3 is TGTGCCAGCAGCGTAGGACAGAGGACCTCCTACGAGCAGTACTTC.

The chain carries TRBV7-9 and TRBJ1-5; unclear D gene. The CDR3 is 14 amino acids. Trimming shortened V by 0 bases and J by 4 bases, and 7 bases separated the two germline ends. Germline values: CDR1 SEHNR, CDR2 FQNEAQ (reference sequence). CDR3 region: CASSLAGGNQPQHF. As DNA, the CDR3 is TGTGCCAGCAGCTTAGCGGGAGGTAATCAGCCCCAGCATTTT.

The gene calls are TRBV7-3 and TRBJ1-1, with D maybe TRBD1 (6 bases). Germline loops: CDR1 SGHTA, CDR2 FQGTGA. The V and J ends lost 2 bases and 5 bases respectively, with 12 bases between them. This CDR3 comprises 14 residues. The CDR3 protein is CASSLRGAGTEAFF. The CDR3 DNA is TGTGCCAGCAGCTTACGGGGGGCTGGGACTGAAGCTTTCTTT.

V and J are TRBV3-1 (or the pseudogene TRBV3-2) and TRBJ1-5; TRBD1 is a possible D gene (6 bases). Germline V gene sequence: CDR1 LGHDT, CDR2 YNNKEL (reference sequence). Trimming took 2 bases from V and 9 from J, leaving 14 bases between them. This CDR3 is 14 amino acids long. CDR3 bases: TGTGCCAGCAGCCAACAGACAGGTTTTGGGCCCCAGCATTTT. As protein: CASSQQTGFGPQHF.

The gene calls are TRBV5-6 and TRBJ2-7, with 9 bases lining up with TRBD1. Germline loops: CDR1 SGHDT, CDR2 YYEEEE. The CDR3 has 16 amino acids. V shed 1 base and J 0 bases; nucleotides not matched to a gene: 5. Here the CDR3 DNA reads TGTGCCAGCAGCTTGCTCGGACAGGGGCGCTCCTACGAGCAGTACTTC. Translating gives CASSLLGQGRSYEQYF. Using reference TRBV5-6 and TRBJ2-7 for the parts outside the CDR3, the full variable domain is DAGVTQSPTHLIKTRGQQVTLRCSPKSGHDTVSWYQQALGQGPQFIFQYYEEEERQRGNFPDRFSGHQFPNYSSELNVNALLLGDSALYLCASSLLGQGRSYEQYFGPGTRLTVT.